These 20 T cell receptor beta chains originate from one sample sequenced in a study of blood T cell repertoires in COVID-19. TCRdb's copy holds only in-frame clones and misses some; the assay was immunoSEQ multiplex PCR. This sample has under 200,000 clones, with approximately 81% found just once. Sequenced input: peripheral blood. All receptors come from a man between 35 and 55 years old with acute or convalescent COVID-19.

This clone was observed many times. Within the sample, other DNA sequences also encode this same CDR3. CDR3 amino acids: CASSPGSYEQYF. Written as DNA, the CDR3 is TGTGCCAGCTCACCTGGGAGCTACGAGCAGTACTTC. The rearrangement links TRBV18 to TRBJ2-7; D may be TRBD2 (5 bases). V lost 3 bases, J lost 3 bases, and 6 bases lay in between. This CDR3 region has 12 residues. Germline loops: CDR1 KGHSH, CDR2 LQKENI.

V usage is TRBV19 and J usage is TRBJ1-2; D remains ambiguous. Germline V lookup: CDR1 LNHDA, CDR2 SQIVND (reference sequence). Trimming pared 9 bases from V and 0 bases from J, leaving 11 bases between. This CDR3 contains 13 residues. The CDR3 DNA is TGTGCCAGACCCCGGGGATCTAACTATGGCTACACCTTC. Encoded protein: CARPRGSNYGYTF.

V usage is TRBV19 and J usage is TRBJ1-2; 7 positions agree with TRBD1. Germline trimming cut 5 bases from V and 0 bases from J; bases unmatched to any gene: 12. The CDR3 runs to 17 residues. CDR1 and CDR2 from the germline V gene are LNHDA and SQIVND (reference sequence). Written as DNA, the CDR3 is TGTGCCAGTAGTCTCAACCTTGGGACAGCAGCTAACTATGGCTACACCTTC. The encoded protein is CASSLNLGTAANYGYTF.

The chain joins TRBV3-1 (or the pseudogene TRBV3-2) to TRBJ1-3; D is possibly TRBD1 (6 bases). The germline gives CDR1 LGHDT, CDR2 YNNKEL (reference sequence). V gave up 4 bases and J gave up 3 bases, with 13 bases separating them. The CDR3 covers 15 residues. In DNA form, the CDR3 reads TGTGCCAGCAGCCTTCGGACAGTGGATGGAAACACCATATATTTT. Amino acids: CASSLRTVDGNTIYF.

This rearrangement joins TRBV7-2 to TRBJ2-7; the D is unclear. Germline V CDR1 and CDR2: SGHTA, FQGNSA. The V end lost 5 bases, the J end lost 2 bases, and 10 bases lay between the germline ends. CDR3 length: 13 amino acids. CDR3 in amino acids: CASSHALAYEQYF. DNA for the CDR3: TGTGCCAGCAGCCACGCGCTTGCCTACGAGCAGTACTTC.

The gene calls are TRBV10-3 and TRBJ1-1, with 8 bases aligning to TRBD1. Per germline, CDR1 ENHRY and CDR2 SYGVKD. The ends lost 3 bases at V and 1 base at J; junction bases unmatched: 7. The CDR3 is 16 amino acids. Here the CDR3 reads CAISERSGQGNTEAFF. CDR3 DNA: TGTGCCATCAGTGAAAGGAGTGGACAGGGGAACACTGAAGCTTTCTTT.

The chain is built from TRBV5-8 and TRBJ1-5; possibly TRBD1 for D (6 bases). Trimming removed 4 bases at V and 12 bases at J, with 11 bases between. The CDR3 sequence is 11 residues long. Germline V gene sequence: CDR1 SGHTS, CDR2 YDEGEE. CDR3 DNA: TGTGCCAGCAGCCTCGTAGGGGGCCAGCATTTT. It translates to CASSLVGGQHF.

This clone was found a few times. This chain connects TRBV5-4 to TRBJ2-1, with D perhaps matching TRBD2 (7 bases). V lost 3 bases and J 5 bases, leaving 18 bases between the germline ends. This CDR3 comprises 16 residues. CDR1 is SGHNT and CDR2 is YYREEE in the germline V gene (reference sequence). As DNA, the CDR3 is TGTGCCAGCAGCTCCCCTTCCGGGGGGCTGAACAATGAGCAGTTCTTC. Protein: CASSSPSGGLNNEQFF. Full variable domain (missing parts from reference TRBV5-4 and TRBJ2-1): ETGVTQSPTHLIKTRGQQVTLRCSSQSGHNTVSWYQQALGQGPQFIFQYYREEENGRGNFPPRFSGLQFPNYSSELNVNALELDDSALYLCASSSPSGGLNNEQFFGPGTRLTVL.

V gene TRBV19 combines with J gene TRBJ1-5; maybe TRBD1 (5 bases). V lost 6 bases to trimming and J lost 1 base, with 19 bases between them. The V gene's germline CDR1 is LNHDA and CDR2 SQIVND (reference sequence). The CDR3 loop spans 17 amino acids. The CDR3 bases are TGTGCCAGTAGCCTACTCGGGGGGGTCCTAAGCAATCAGCCCCAGCATTTT. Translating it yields CASSLLGGVLSNQPQHF.

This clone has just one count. DNA of the CDR3: TGTGCCACCAGTGTCGTCGGGGGGGATACGCAGTATTTT. Protein: CATSVVGGDTQYF. V is TRBV24-1 and J is TRBJ2-3; 7 bases are a match to TRBD2. This CDR3 comprises 13 residues. The V segment lost 5 bases and the J segment 6 bases; nucleotides outside the gene matches: 4. Germline-derived CDR1 and CDR2 are KGHDR and SFDVKD.

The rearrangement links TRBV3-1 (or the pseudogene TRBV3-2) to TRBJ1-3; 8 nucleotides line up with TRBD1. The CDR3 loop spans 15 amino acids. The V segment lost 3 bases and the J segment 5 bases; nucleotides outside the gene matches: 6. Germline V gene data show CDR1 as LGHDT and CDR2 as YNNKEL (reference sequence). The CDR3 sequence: CASSQDRVARNTIYF. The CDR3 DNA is TGTGCCAGCAGCCAGGACAGGGTTGCTCGAAACACCATATATTTT.

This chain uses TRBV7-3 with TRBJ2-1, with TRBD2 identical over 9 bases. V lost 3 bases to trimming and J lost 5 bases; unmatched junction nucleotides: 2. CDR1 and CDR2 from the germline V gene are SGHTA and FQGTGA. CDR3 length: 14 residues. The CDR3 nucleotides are TGTGCCAGCAGCTTTGGGACTAGCAACAATGAGCAGTTCTTC. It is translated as CASSFGTSNNEQFF.

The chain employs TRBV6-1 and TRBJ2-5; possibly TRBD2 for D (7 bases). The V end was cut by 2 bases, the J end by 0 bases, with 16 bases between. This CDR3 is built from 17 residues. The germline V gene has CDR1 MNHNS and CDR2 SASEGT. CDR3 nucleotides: TGTGCCAGCAGTGAAATCAAGGGGGGGGCGTACCAAGAGACCCAGTACTTC. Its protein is CASSEIKGGAYQETQYF.

Written as DNA, the CDR3 is TGTGCCAGCAGCAGGGAGACTAGCGCGGACACAGATACGCAGTATTTT. It is translated as CASSRETSADTDTQYF. V is TRBV13 and J is TRBJ2-3, with 8 nucleotides matching TRBD2. With V trimmed by 5 bases and J by 2 bases, 9 bases remained unmatched. Germline V gene lookup returns CDR1 PRHDT and CDR2 FYEKMQ (reference sequence). The length of the CDR3 is 16 residues.

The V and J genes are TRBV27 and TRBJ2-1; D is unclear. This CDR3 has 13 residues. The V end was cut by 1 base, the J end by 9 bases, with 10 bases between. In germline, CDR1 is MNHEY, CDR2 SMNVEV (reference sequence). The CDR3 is CASSLFEASEQFF. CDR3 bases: TGTGCCAGCAGTTTATTTGAGGCCTCTGAGCAGTTCTTC.

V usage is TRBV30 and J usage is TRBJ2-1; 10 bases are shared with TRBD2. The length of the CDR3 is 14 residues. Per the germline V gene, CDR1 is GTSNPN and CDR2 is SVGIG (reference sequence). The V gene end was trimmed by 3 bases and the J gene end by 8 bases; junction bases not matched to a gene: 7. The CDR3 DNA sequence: TGTGCCTGGAGCAAGCGGGGGGGCATTGATGAGCAGTTCTTC. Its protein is CAWSKRGGIDEQFF.

DNA of the CDR3: TGTGCCAGCAGCCAAGGACAGAACACCGGGGAGCTGTTTTTT. Translating gives CASSQGQNTGELFF. The chain combines TRBV3-1 (or the pseudogene TRBV3-2) with TRBJ2-2; D is undetermined. CDR1 LGHDT and CDR2 YNNKEL come from the germline V gene (reference sequence). V was cut by 1 base and J by 1 base, with 4 bases left in between. The CDR3 is made up of 14 amino acids.

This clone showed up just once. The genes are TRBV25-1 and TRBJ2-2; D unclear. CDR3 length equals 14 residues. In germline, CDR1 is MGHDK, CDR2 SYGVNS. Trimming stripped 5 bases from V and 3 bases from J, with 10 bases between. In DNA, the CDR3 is TGTGCCAGCAGTTACGGGTCCGACACCGGGGAGCTGTTTTTT. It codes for CASSYGSDTGELFF.

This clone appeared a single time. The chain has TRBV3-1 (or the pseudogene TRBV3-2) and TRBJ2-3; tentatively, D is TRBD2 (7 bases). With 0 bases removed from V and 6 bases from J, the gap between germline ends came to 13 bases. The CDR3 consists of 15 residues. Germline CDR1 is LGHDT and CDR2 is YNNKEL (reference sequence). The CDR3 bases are TGTGCCAGCAGCCAAGACGGGGGGCTGGGGGATACGCAGTATTTT. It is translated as CASSQDGGLGDTQYF.

The CDR3 coding sequence is TGTGCCTTAAAGGGAGGGGGAGGGTCCGGGGAGCTGTTTTTT. Protein product: CALKGGGGSGELFF. The genes are TRBV10-3 and TRBJ2-2, with TRBD2 as a possible D gene (7 bases). Per the germline V gene, CDR1 is ENHRY and CDR2 is SYGVKD. There are 14 residues in the CDR3. V lost 11 bases and J lost 6, with 19 bases in between.